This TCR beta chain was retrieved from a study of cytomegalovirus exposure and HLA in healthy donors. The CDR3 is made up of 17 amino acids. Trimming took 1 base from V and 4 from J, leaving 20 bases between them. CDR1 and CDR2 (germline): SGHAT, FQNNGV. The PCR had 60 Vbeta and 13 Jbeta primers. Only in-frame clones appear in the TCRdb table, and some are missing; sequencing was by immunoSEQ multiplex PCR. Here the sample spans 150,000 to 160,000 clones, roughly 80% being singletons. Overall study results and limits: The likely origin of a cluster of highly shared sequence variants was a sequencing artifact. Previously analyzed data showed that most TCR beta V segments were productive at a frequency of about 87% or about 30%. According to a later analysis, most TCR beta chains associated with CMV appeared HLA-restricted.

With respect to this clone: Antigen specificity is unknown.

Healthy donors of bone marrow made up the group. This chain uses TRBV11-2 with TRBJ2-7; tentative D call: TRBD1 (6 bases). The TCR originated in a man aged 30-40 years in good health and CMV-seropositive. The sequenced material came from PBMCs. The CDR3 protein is CASSLVLARRGRYEQYF. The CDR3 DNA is TGTGCCAGCAGCTTAGTTCTCGCTCGCAGGGGCCGGTACGAGCAGTACTTC.